Below are 31 T cell receptor beta chains sequenced from a single sample in a study of blood T cells in healthy people across ages (dated by TCRdb to the mid-2010s). Receptor amplification or capture employed 5' RACE. Sequencing took place on an Illumina HiSeq 2500. A second 7 to 11 cycle PCR used a sample-barcoded 5' primer and a J-beta primer mix. The public reads were reprocessed in TCRdb via fastp at Q25 and MiXCR, keeping in-frame beta chains. Every CDR3 protein is listed once, alongside the most common genes and DNA of its rows. The sample includes about 780,000 distinct CDR3 sequences, with about half observed a single time. Jointly, the top ten make up 15% to 20% of the sample. Sequences were obtained from blood. The receptors here all came from a man at least 80 years old in good health.

A note on this clonotype: One end of the junction is discordant with germline, which a read error may explain. This chain links TRBV29-1 with TRBJ2-7, with D uncertain. The closer fit of TRBJ2-5 to the DNA end suggests the J call may be wrong. Per germline, CDR1 SQVTM and CDR2 ANQGSEA. The CDR3 is 14 residues long. CDR3 DNA sequence: TGCGGCGTCCAGGTGGGCAGCAACGAAGAGACCCAGTACTTC. Amino acid sequence: CGVQVGSNEETQYF.

This chain links TRBV9 with TRBJ2-1; 9 bases are a match to TRBD1. The CDR3 covers 15 residues. Unmatched junction bases numbered 11, after V lost 3 bases and J lost 10 bases. CDR1 is SGDLS and CDR2 is YYNGEE in the germline V gene. The CDR3 sequence is CASSGGTGRLDEQFF. CDR3 bases: TGTGCCAGCAGCGGAGGGACAGGGAGGCTCGACGAGCAGTTCTTC.

At least ten counts were recorded for this clonotype. The DNA for the CDR3 is TGTGCCAGCAGTTCCCGGGACAGGGGTCTTGGGGCCAACGTCCTGACTTTC. Protein: CASSSRDRGLGANVLTF. J is TRBJ2-6 and V is TRBV12-3 or TRBV12-4; 10 positions agree with TRBD1. This CDR3 is 17 amino acids long. The trim removed 4 bases at V and 3 bases at J, leaving 6 bases unmatched.

The genes are TRBV9 and TRBJ2-1; TRBD2 matches 9 bases. CDR1 is SGDLS and CDR2 is YYNGEE in the germline V gene. After removal of 0 bases from V and 5 bases from J, the junction contained 6 bases not matched to a gene. The CDR3 runs 16 residues. The CDR3 spells CASSVEGGRANNEQFF. DNA of the CDR3: TGTGCCAGCAGCGTAGAAGGCGGGAGGGCCAACAATGAGCAGTTCTTC.

This clonotype was observed a handful of times. The chain couples TRBV7-3 to TRBJ2-2, with 7 bases aligning to TRBD1. Germline CDR1 and CDR2: SGHTA and FQGTGA. This CDR3 has 14 amino acids. The junction had 6 bases not matched to a gene; V was cut back by 4 bases and J by 7 bases. The CDR3 region has the DNA TGTGCCAGCAGCTCCACAGGGGTGAGCGGGGAGCTGTTTTTT. Protein sequence: CASSSTGVSGELFF.

This clonotype has more than one count but fewer than ten. The V gene is TRBV5-1, the J gene TRBJ2-7; maybe TRBD1 (5 bases). The CDR3 is made up of 14 amino acids. Germline loops: CDR1 SGHRS, CDR2 YFSETQ. Trimming removed 2 bases from V and 2 bases from J, with 11 bases in between. DNA of the CDR3: TGCGCCAGCAGCTTAGACAGTTCCACCTACGAGCAGTACTTC. Translation: CASSLDSSTYEQYF.

The chain uses TRBV20-1 and TRBJ1-4, with D possibly matching TRBD1 (5 bases). V was shortened by 6 bases and J by 5 bases, with 19 bases between the two germline ends. This CDR3 contains 15 residues. Germline V gene data show CDR1 as DFQATT and CDR2 as SNEGSKA (reference sequence). The CDR3 DNA sequence: TGCAGTGCGCTAGGAGTCGGGACCGCGAATGAAAAACTGTTTTTT. Protein sequence: CSALGVGTANEKLFF.

This clonotype was seen many times. This sequence joins TRBV12-3 or TRBV12-4 and TRBJ2-4; D unclear. The CDR3 totals 14 residues. The V end lost 3 bases, the J end lost 3 bases, and 9 bases lay between the germline ends. The CDR3 here is CASSFLWLKNIQYF. The CDR3 coding sequence is TGTGCCAGCAGTTTCCTCTGGCTCAAAAACATTCAGTACTTC.

In this sample, this clonotype turned up many times. The J gene is TRBJ1-4, the V gene TRBV3-1; 9 bases are shared with TRBD1. The CDR3 totals 15 residues. CDR1 is LGHDT and CDR2 is YNNKEL in the germline V gene (reference sequence). The V segment lost 5 bases and the J segment 7 bases; nucleotides outside the gene matches: 8. The CDR3, as DNA: TGTGCCAGCAGCGGTCCCGGGACAGGGTCTGAAAAACTGTTTTTT. This sequence encodes CASSGPGTGSEKLFF.

The genes are TRBV20-1 and TRBJ2-3; D gene uncertain. Germline values: CDR1 DFQATT, CDR2 SNEGSKA (reference sequence). This CDR3 contains 13 residues. Trimming cost V 0 bases and J 4 bases, with 8 bases left between them. The chain's CDR3 is CSARDRLPDTQYF. The CDR3 DNA reads as TGCAGTGCTAGAGACAGGCTGCCAGATACGCAGTATTTT.

The V call is TRBV5-1, the J call TRBJ2-1, with TRBD2 matching 13 bases. The CDR3 totals 17 residues. V shed 3 bases, J shed 0 bases, and the junction held 3 bases outside the gene matches. CDR1 and CDR2 (germline): SGHRS, YFSETQ. The CDR3 spells CASSYTSGGASYNEQFF. CDR3 sequence (DNA): TGCGCCAGCAGCTACACTAGCGGGGGGGCCTCCTACAATGAGCAGTTCTTC.

The genes are TRBV6-6 and TRBJ1-2, with D maybe TRBD1 (5 bases). Germline values: CDR1 MNHNY, CDR2 SVGAGI (reference sequence). The CDR3 totals 14 residues. Trimming stripped 5 bases from V and 5 bases from J, with 15 bases between. DNA for the CDR3: TGTGCCAGCAGTACCTCCCGGGACGATTATGGCTACACCTTC. Translating it yields CASSTSRDDYGYTF.

This clonotype has just a few counts. This chain connects TRBV21-1 to TRBJ2-5. TRBV21-1 is tagged as a pseudogene. The CDR3 totals 13 residues. CDR3 region: CASSKVQKETQYF. In DNA form, the CDR3 reads TGTGCCAGCAGCAAAGTCCAGAAAGAGACCCAGTACTTC.

The chain is built from TRBV12-3 or TRBV12-4 and TRBJ2-7; 9 positions match TRBD2. The CDR3 has 14 residues. Trimming took 6 bases from V and 7 from J; bases not matched to a gene: 10. The CDR3 reads CASRLTSGNNEQYF. The CDR3 DNA is TGTGCCAGCAGACTGACTAGCGGTAACAATGAGCAGTACTTC.

The chain joins TRBV15 to TRBJ2-1, with 8 bases that match TRBD2. Germline lookup yields CDR1 LNHNV and CDR2 YYDKDF (reference sequence). The CDR3 is 16 amino acids. V was clipped by 5 bases and J by 3 bases; unmatched bases: 9. The CDR3 nucleotides are TGTGCCACCAGCCGAAGCGGGAGCAGGGTCTACAATGAGCAGTTCTTC. Protein product: CATSRSGSRVYNEQFF.

The chain links TRBV4-2 to TRBJ2-5; D is undetermined. The V gene's germline CDR1 is LGHNA and CDR2 YNFKEQ. V shed 5 bases and J shed 2 bases, with 15 bases lying between them. The CDR3 sequence is 15 residues long. The CDR3 DNA is TGTGCCAGCAGCAACCCTAGGGTAGGTCAAGAGACCCAGTACTTC. Translating gives CASSNPRVGQETQYF.

This clonotype was counted many times. V gene TRBV12-3 or TRBV12-4 combines with J gene TRBJ1-1, with D hard to call. The CDR3 extends over 13 amino acids. Trimming shortened V by 6 bases and J by 1 base, and 9 bases separated the two germline ends. The DNA for the CDR3 is TGTGCCAGCAGCCCTCGGGGGAACACTGAAGCTTTCTTT. Translated: CASSPRGNTEAFF.

The chain uses TRBV28 and TRBJ2-5; D not resolved. Trimming shortened V by 5 bases and J by 5 bases, and 12 bases separated the two germline ends. This CDR3 is 13 amino acids long. Per germline, CDR1 MDHEN and CDR2 SYDVKM. CDR3 nucleotide sequence: TGTGCCAGCAGTCTTGAGTTTGATGAGACCCAGTACTTC. Translation gives CASSLEFDETQYF. The full variable domain, in which reference TRBV28 and TRBJ2-5 provide the parts outside the CDR3, is DVKVTQSSRYLVKRTGEKVFLECVQDMDHENMFWYRQDPGLGLRLIYFSYDVKMKEKGDIPEGYSVSREKKERFSLILESASTNQTSMYLCASSLEFDETQYFGPGTRLLVL.

The chain joins TRBV10-3 to TRBJ1-1, with D perhaps TRBD1 (6 bases). CDR1 ENHRY and CDR2 SYGVKD come from the germline V gene. Trimming left V 2 bases short and J 0 bases short, with 7 bases between. This CDR3 has 14 residues. This CDR3 is CAISEGQLNTEAFF. CDR3 bases: TGTGCCATCAGTGAGGGACAGCTGAACACTGAAGCTTTCTTT.

The sample holds many counts of this clonotype. This sequence joins TRBV3-1 and TRBJ2-1; 8 bases are shared with TRBD2. The V segment lost 2 bases and the J segment 1 base; nucleotides outside the gene matches: 16. The CDR3 is made up of 20 amino acids. Per the germline V gene, CDR1 is LGHDT and CDR2 is YNNKEL (reference sequence). The CDR3 DNA reads TGTGCCAGCAGCCAATGGCTAGGCGCTAGCGGGCTAGGGTCCTACAATGAGCAGTTCTTC. Its translation is CASSQWLGASGLGSYNEQFF.

The chain carries TRBV20-1 and TRBJ2-7, with 8 positions matching TRBD1. The CDR3 has 16 amino acids. V dropped 5 bases and J dropped 7; count of bases not matched to a gene: 19. Looked up from germline, CDR1 is DFQATT and CDR2 is SNEGSKA (reference sequence). The CDR3, as DNA: TGCAGTGCTGCATGGGACAGGACCCGCTCCTACAATGAGCAGTACTTC. Translation gives CSAAWDRTRSYNEQYF.

This clonotype was seen only a few times. The chain employs TRBV7-2 and TRBJ2-3; 13 bases are shared with TRBD2. Per germline, CDR1 SGHTA and CDR2 FQGNSA. This CDR3 has 16 residues. With V trimmed by 4 bases and J by 6 bases, 7 bases remained unmatched. This chain's CDR3 is CASSSQGLAGSDTQYF. For the CDR3, the DNA is TGTGCCAGCAGCTCACAGGGACTAGCGGGATCGGATACGCAGTATTTT.

This chain connects TRBV20-1 to TRBJ2-1; 10 nucleotides agree with TRBD2. The CDR3 sequence is 16 residues long. After removal of 1 base from V and 6 bases from J, the junction contained 9 bases not matched to a gene. CDR1 is DFQATT, CDR2 SNEGSKA, per germline (reference sequence). The CDR3 reads CSARGGRLAGSNEQFF. CDR3 coding DNA: TGCAGTGCTAGAGGGGGGAGACTAGCGGGTAGCAATGAGCAGTTCTTC.

V is TRBV27 and J is TRBJ2-7; 9 bases are shared with TRBD1. CDR1 and CDR2 from the germline V gene are MNHEY and SMNVEV (reference sequence). This CDR3 has 14 residues. With 4 bases clipped from V and 3 bases from J, the junction kept 4 bases outside the gene matches. In DNA, the CDR3 is TGTGCCAGCAGTTCCGGGACAGGGCGCTACGAGCAGTACTTC. Protein: CASSSGTGRYEQYF.

The chain uses TRBV11-2 and TRBJ2-2; unclear D gene. The CDR3 sequence is 15 residues long. The germline V gene has CDR1 SGHAT and CDR2 FQNNGV. Between the trimmed V and J ends, which lost 5 bases and 1 base, there was a span of 11 bases. The CDR3 nucleotides are TGTGCCAGCAGCATCGCCGGGCTGAACACCGGGGAGCTGTTTTTT. Its translation: CASSIAGLNTGELFF.

The CDR3 bases are TGTGCCAGCAGTTACGGGGGCCTCAATGAGCAGTTCTTC. It encodes CASSYGGLNEQFF. The rearrangement uses TRBV6-5 and TRBJ2-1, with D possibly TRBD1 on 6 matching bases. V dropped 2 bases and J dropped 6 bases, with 8 bases sitting between them. The CDR3 sequence is 13 residues long. The germline gives CDR1 MNHEY, CDR2 SVGAGI.

This clonotype was seen a single time. The chain couples TRBV7-7 to TRBJ2-2; TRBD1 agrees at 10 bases. CDR1 SSHAT and CDR2 FNYEAQ come from the germline V gene (reference sequence). Trimming cost V 5 bases and J 5 bases; bases outside gene matches: 8. The CDR3 runs to 16 residues. The CDR3 sequence: CASSAGQGEGTGELFF. In DNA, the CDR3 is TGTGCCAGCAGCGCCGGACAGGGGGAGGGAACCGGGGAGCTGTTTTTT.

The chain uses TRBV5-1 and TRBJ2-7; TRBD1 aligns across 8 bases. This CDR3 region has 15 residues. With V trimmed by 4 bases and J by 3 bases, 9 bases remained unmatched. Germline CDR1 reads SGHRS; CDR2 reads YFSETQ. The DNA of the CDR3 is TGCGCCAGCAGCAACGGACAGGGCCGAGGCTACGAGCAGTACTTC. It specifies CASSNGQGRGYEQYF.

V is TRBV2 and J is TRBJ2-4; D might be TRBD2 (6 bases). CDR1 is SNHLY, CDR2 FYNNEI, per germline. V lost 4 bases and J lost 8, with 15 bases in between. CDR3 length: 14 residues. The CDR3 region is CASSGLPGVDIQYF. CDR3 sequence (DNA): TGTGCCAGCAGTGGATTACCGGGGGTGGACATTCAGTACTTC.

This clonotype was counted ten times or more. The V call is TRBV20-1, the J call TRBJ2-1; D perhaps matches TRBD2 (5 bases). The CDR3 runs 13 residues. The V gene lost 3 bases and the J gene lost 6 bases, with 12 bases spanning the gap. Germline V CDR1 and CDR2: DFQATT, SNEGSKA (reference sequence). The CDR3 region has the DNA TGCAGTGCTAGGACGCCTAGCCTCAATGAGCAGTTCTTC. Translated, it gives CSARTPSLNEQFF.

This clonotype was counted ten times or more. The rearrangement joins TRBV4-2 to TRBJ2-7, with 10 bases that match TRBD1. This CDR3 has 16 amino acids. The junction had 12 bases not matched to a gene; V was cut back by 3 bases and J by 7 bases. Germline lookup yields CDR1 LGHNA and CDR2 YNFKEQ. CDR3 sequence: CASSQAPGQGTVEQYF. CDR3 DNA: TGTGCCAGCAGCCAGGCACCGGGACAGGGGACCGTGGAGCAGTACTTC.